The T cell receptor beta chain under discussion was sequenced for a study of shared clonotypes between healthy human individuals. Regarding the study as a whole: There were few donors, and this limited the genetic and exposure-history diversity represented.

CD45RO-negative CD8 cells positively selected for CCR7 made up the naive population, which excluded terminally differentiated effector memory CD45RA+ cells. Assay used: immunoSEQ multiplex PCR; TCRdb lists only in-frame clones, some missing. The data show nearly 2 million clones, about 95% seen once. For this clone: Its antigen is undetermined.

V gave up 6 bases and J gave up 6 bases, with 12 bases separating them. CDR1 is MNHEY, CDR2 SVGAGI, per germline. The CDR3 has 12 amino acids. The TCR was taken from a man between 18 and 29 years old in good health. Material for sequencing was naive CD8+ T cells sorted from blood. The chain links TRBV6-5 to TRBJ2-7; D unresolved. This CDR3 reads CASRPSLGEQYF. CDR3 bases: TGTGCCAGCAGGCCGTCACTTGGCGAGCAGTACTTC.